This passage covers 23 T cell receptor beta chains from one sample sequenced in a study of blood T cell repertoires in COVID-19. Sequenced by immunoSEQ multiplex PCR; TCRdb stores in-frame clones only, minus some. The table lists about 310,000 clones, approximately 85% of them singletons. Sequenced sample: PBMCs or T cells enriched from blood (not recorded which). All receptors come from a man aged 25 to 40 who had recovered from COVID-19.

V and J are TRBV12-3 or TRBV12-4 and TRBJ2-5; D remains ambiguous. The CDR3 consists of 11 residues. V was cut by 6 bases and J by 0 bases, with 2 bases left in between. Written as DNA, the CDR3 is TGTGCCAGCAGCTACCAAGAGACCCAGTACTTC. Translation gives CASSYQETQYF.

The chain employs TRBV10-3 and TRBJ1-1; D gene uncertain. The V end lost 6 bases, the J end lost 3 bases, and 17 bases lay between the germline ends. This CDR3 region has 15 residues. Germline CDR1 is ENHRY and CDR2 is SYGVKD. Written as DNA, the CDR3 is TGTGCCATCAGCCTCGAGGGAGCTAGGGACACTGAAGCTTTCTTT. Its translation is CAISLEGARDTEAFF.

The chain joins TRBV6-5 to TRBJ1-1, with D possibly being TRBD1 (5 bases). The CDR3 length is 12 residues. V was clipped by 6 bases and J by 7 bases, with 12 bases between them. Germline assignment: CDR1 MNHEY and CDR2 SVGAGI. Here the CDR3 DNA reads TGTGCCAGCAGCAACGACAGAGTTGAAGCTTTCTTT. It is translated as CASSNDRVEAFF.

The gene calls are TRBV2 and TRBJ1-5, with 10 bases fitting TRBD1. The CDR3 extends over 14 amino acids. J was trimmed by 3 bases and V by 6 bases; bases with no gene match: 2. Germline CDR1 is SNHLY and CDR2 is FYNNEI. The DNA of the CDR3 is TGTGCCAGCAGGGGGACAGGGGTCAATCAGCCCCAGCATTTT. Amino acids: CASRGTGVNQPQHF.

This clone came up many times. The chain is built from TRBV7-9 and TRBJ2-1; 9 bases match TRBD2. This CDR3 is built from 18 residues. From germline, CDR1 is SEHNR and CDR2 FQNEAQ (reference sequence). Trimming removed 5 bases from V and 7 bases from J; junction bases left unmatched: 18. The CDR3, as DNA: TGTGCCAGCAGCCAACCGAGGGGTAGCGGGGGATCGGGGAATGAGCAGTTCTTC. Translated, it gives CASSQPRGSGGSGNEQFF.

The chain combines TRBV7-2 with TRBJ1-2; 10 nucleotides agree with TRBD1. Germline trimming cut 5 bases from V and 6 bases from J; bases unmatched to any gene: 3. In germline, CDR1 is SGHTA, CDR2 FQGNSA. This CDR3 contains 13 residues. The CDR3 DNA sequence: TGTGCCAGCAGCCTCGGGACAGGGGATGGCTACACCTTC. Its protein product is CASSLGTGDGYTF.

This clone was found a few times. The chain joins TRBV10-3 to TRBJ1-1, with 9 positions matching TRBD1. The V segment lost 10 bases and the J segment 4 bases; nucleotides outside the gene matches: 7. Germline loops: CDR1 ENHRY, CDR2 SYGVKD. The CDR3 has 13 residues. CDR3 sequence (DNA): TGTGCCAGCCACAGACAGGGGGGCACTGAAGCTTTCTTT. Residues: CASHRQGGTEAFF.

The genes are TRBV5-1 and TRBJ1-5; D is undetermined. The ends were cut back, 2 bases at V and 4 bases at J, with 10 bases in the middle. CDR1 is SGHRS, CDR2 YFSETQ, per germline. The CDR3 consists of 14 residues. CDR3 residues: CASSLIPTNQPQHF. DNA for the CDR3: TGCGCCAGCAGCTTAATCCCCACAAATCAGCCCCAGCATTTT.

The chain recombines TRBV4-1 with TRBJ2-7; TRBD1 matches 7 bases. Germline-derived CDR1 and CDR2 are MGHRA and YSYEKL. V lost 3 bases to trimming and J lost 4 bases; unmatched junction nucleotides: 9. The CDR3 runs to 15 residues. The CDR3 region has the DNA TGCGCCAGCAGCCATGACACAGGGGTCTTTTACGAGCAGTACTTC. As protein: CASSHDTGVFYEQYF.

The J gene is TRBJ2-2, the V gene TRBV2, with TRBD1 matching 7 bases. After removal of 10 bases from V and 1 base from J, the junction contained 9 bases not matched to a gene. The CDR3 is 15 amino acids. Germline V lookup: CDR1 SNHLY, CDR2 FYNNEI. For the CDR3, the DNA is TGTGCCACCCACAGGGGCGGACAGAACACCGGGGAGCTGTTTTTT. The encoded protein is CATHRGGQNTGELFF. Complete variable domain (other parts from reference TRBV2 and TRBJ2-2): EPEVTQTPSHQVTQMGQEVILRCVPISNHLYFYWYRQILGQKVEFLVSFYNNEISEKSEIFDDQFSVERPDGSNFTLKIRSTKLEDSAMYFCATHRGGQNTGELFFGEGSRLTVL.

This clone was picked up many times. In nucleotides, the CDR3 is TGTGCCATCAGTGAGTCCCCGGGACAGGGGACAGATACGCAGTATTTT. It codes for CAISESPGQGTDTQYF. The J gene is TRBJ2-3, the V gene TRBV10-3, with 10 bases matching TRBD1. Germline assignment: CDR1 ENHRY and CDR2 SYGVKD. The ends lost 0 bases at V and 3 bases at J; junction bases unmatched: 3. The CDR3 has 16 residues.

CDR3 sequence reads: CASSLGQGMIGELFF. For the CDR3, the DNA is TGTGCCAGCAGCTTAGGACAGGGGATGATCGGGGAGCTGTTTTTT. The chain employs TRBV7-9 and TRBJ2-2; TRBD1 matches 8 bases. Germline-derived CDR1 and CDR2 are SEHNR and FQNEAQ (reference sequence). This CDR3 spans 15 amino acids. The trim removed 1 base at V and 7 bases at J, leaving 5 bases unmatched.

V gene TRBV18 combines with J gene TRBJ2-3; 13 bases fit TRBD2. Per the germline V gene, CDR1 is KGHSH and CDR2 is LQKENI. The CDR3 has 17 residues. With 6 bases clipped from V and 2 bases from J, the junction kept 8 bases outside the gene matches. This chain's CDR3 is CASSPGLAGADTDTQYF. The CDR3 DNA follows: TGTGCCAGCTCTCCCGGACTAGCGGGGGCCGACACAGATACGCAGTATTTT.

The chain uses TRBV19 and TRBJ1-1, with 7 positions matching TRBD1. CDR1 and CDR2 from the germline V gene are LNHDA and SQIVND (reference sequence). The V and J ends lost 5 bases and 0 bases, in that order; junction bases with no gene match: 9. The CDR3 sequence is 16 residues long. For the CDR3, the DNA is TGTGCCAGTAGTCAAATCAGGGGGAACATGAACACTGAAGCTTTCTTT. Protein product: CASSQIRGNMNTEAFF.

V usage is TRBV23-1 and J usage is TRBJ2-7; 8 nucleotides agree with TRBD1. TRBV23-1 is annotated as an ORF whose role is uncertain. With 8 bases clipped from V and 0 bases from J, the junction kept 6 bases outside the gene matches. This CDR3 is 14 amino acids long. The CDR3 sequence is CASGGTGGSYEQYF. CDR3 nucleotide sequence: TGCGCCAGCGGGGGGACAGGTGGCTCCTACGAGCAGTACTTC.

This chain uses TRBV7-9 with TRBJ1-5; perhaps TRBD1 as D (6 bases). The CDR3 is 18 residues long. Trimming stripped 2 bases from V and 1 base from J, with 18 bases between. Germline CDR1 and CDR2: SEHNR and FQNEAQ (reference sequence). The CDR3 coding sequence is TGTGCCAGCAGCTTATCCTTTCCCGGGACATACAGCAATCAGCCCCAGCATTTT. Amino acids: CASSLSFPGTYSNQPQHF.

This clone was recorded only once. The chain uses TRBV7-8 and TRBJ1-2; no firm D call. The CDR3 contains 13 residues. The V gene's germline CDR1 is SGHVS and CDR2 FQNEAQ. V lost 0 bases to trimming and J lost 2 bases, with 4 bases between them. In DNA form, the CDR3 reads TGTGCCAGCAGCTTAGCCGGGAACTATGGCTACACCTTC. It specifies CASSLAGNYGYTF.

This clone was recorded a few times. This chain uses TRBV4-1 with TRBJ1-4; 7 nucleotides line up with TRBD1. Germline V CDR1 and CDR2: MGHRA, YSYEKL. J lost 2 bases, V lost 4 bases, and 1 base had no gene match. The length of the CDR3 is 14 residues. The DNA for the CDR3 is TGCGCCAGCAGCCGAGGGGGCACTAATGAAAAACTGTTTTTT. Translated: CASSRGGTNEKLFF.

This chain connects TRBV4-1 to TRBJ1-4, with D unclear. Germline V gene lookup returns CDR1 MGHRA and CDR2 YSYEKL. There are 16 residues in the CDR3. V dropped 1 base and J dropped 0 bases, with 9 bases sitting between them. Written as DNA, the CDR3 is TGCGCCAGCAGCCAAGCTTACAGATCAACTAATGAAAAACTGTTTTTT. Its protein is CASSQAYRSTNEKLFF.

This clone was counted only a few times. Other DNA sequences within the sample encode an identical CDR3. CDR3 in amino acids: CASSLRGGYTF. The CDR3 DNA reads as TGTGCCAGCAGTTTAAGGGGCGGCTACACCTTC. This chain joins TRBV12-3 or TRBV12-4 and TRBJ1-2, with a possible D match to TRBD1 (5 bases). With 2 bases removed from V and 8 bases from J, the gap between germline ends came to 6 bases. The CDR3 runs to 11 residues.

The chain uses TRBV5-6 and TRBJ1-3, with D tentatively TRBD1 (5 bases). Trimming shortened V by 2 bases and J by 1 base, and 16 bases separated the two germline ends. CDR3 size: 17 residues. The germline gives CDR1 SGHDT, CDR2 YYEEEE. The DNA of the CDR3 is TGTGCCAGCAGCTTATGGGGCCTCCCGCCTTCTGGAAACACCATATATTTT. It translates to CASSLWGLPPSGNTIYF.

This clone was seen a single time. This chain uses TRBV18 with TRBJ1-5, with 7 bases identical to TRBD1. The junction had 18 bases not matched to a gene; V was cut back by 4 bases and J by 6 bases. Germline V gene data show CDR1 as KGHSH and CDR2 as LQKENI. CDR3 length equals 18 residues. Here the CDR3 reads CASSLFSGQVTSRQPQHF. In DNA, the CDR3 is TGTGCCAGCTCACTCTTCTCAGGACAGGTAACTTCCCGTCAGCCCCAGCATTTT.

The chain links TRBV18 to TRBJ2-7; 7 nucleotides line up with TRBD1. V lost 0 bases, J lost 6 bases, and 17 bases stayed unmatched. Germline assignment: CDR1 KGHSH and CDR2 LQKENI. This CDR3 has 18 amino acids. CDR3 sequence (DNA): TGTGCCAGCTCACCACCAATTGTCTTCCGGACAGGTTTCGGCGAGCAGTACTTC. It encodes CASSPPIVFRTGFGEQYF.